This passage covers 23 T cell receptor beta chains from one sample sequenced in a study of blood T cell repertoires in COVID-19. Assay: immunoSEQ multiplex PCR; the TCRdb copy retains only in-frame clones and omits some. The data contain a few hundred thousand clones, roughly nine tenths of them singletons. The sequenced sample consisted of peripheral blood. Receptors were obtained from a woman aged 40 to 50 who had recovered from COVID-19.

The gene calls are TRBV9 and TRBJ2-1; D call uncertain. The V gene lost 0 bases and the J gene lost 0 bases, with 13 bases spanning the gap. This CDR3 contains 17 residues. Germline V lookup: CDR1 SGDLS, CDR2 YYNGEE. The CDR3 sequence is CASSVVPGPSSYNEQFF. CDR3 coding DNA: TGTGCCAGCAGCGTAGTCCCAGGCCCAAGCTCCTACAATGAGCAGTTCTTC.

V usage is TRBV10-1 and J usage is TRBJ2-1; perhaps TRBD1 as D (6 bases). The CDR3 is made up of 11 amino acids. Trimming cost V 9 bases and J 3 bases, with 6 bases left between them. Germline assignment: CDR1 WNHNN and CDR2 SYGVQD (reference sequence). CDR3 sequence: CARDSYNEQFF. CDR3 sequence (DNA): TGCGCCAGGGACAGCTACAATGAGCAGTTCTTC.

The chain combines TRBV6-5 with TRBJ1-3; maybe TRBD1 (5 bases). Germline V gene data show CDR1 as MNHEY and CDR2 as SVGAGI. The CDR3 extends over 13 amino acids. V shed 8 bases and J shed 0 bases, with 8 bases lying between them. The CDR3 loop reads CASQGVSGNTIYF. The CDR3 nucleotides read TGTGCCAGCCAGGGCGTCTCTGGAAACACCATATATTTT.

A few counts support this clone. The rearrangement uses TRBV29-1 and TRBJ2-5; D is uncertain. Germline-derived CDR1 and CDR2 are SQVTM and ANQGSEA. With 4 bases removed from V and 5 bases from J, the gap between germline ends came to 14 bases. The CDR3 extends over 13 amino acids. The CDR3 spells CSVGDSSMETQYF. For the CDR3, the DNA is TGCAGCGTTGGAGACTCGAGCATGGAGACCCAGTACTTC.

This chain links TRBV5-4 with TRBJ2-1; possibly TRBD2 for D (5 bases). Looked up from germline, CDR1 is SGHNT and CDR2 is YYREEE (reference sequence). CDR3 length equals 16 residues. Trimming removed 1 base at V and 10 bases at J, with 21 bases between. The DNA for the CDR3 is TGTGCCAGCAGCTTGCAGACTAATCGACCCAAAGGGGAGCAGTTCTTC. It specifies CASSLQTNRPKGEQFF.

The chain recombines TRBV7-9 with TRBJ1-1, with TRBD1 as a possible D gene (6 bases). This CDR3 region has 15 residues. The V gene's germline CDR1 is SEHNR and CDR2 FQNEAQ (reference sequence). V shed 5 bases and J shed 2 bases, with 15 bases lying between them. CDR3 coding DNA: TGTGCCAGCAGCGGGCTCAGGGGCGAAAACACTGAAGCTTTCTTT. Its protein is CASSGLRGENTEAFF.

The V and J genes are TRBV12-3 or TRBV12-4 and TRBJ1-5, with D possibly matching TRBD1 (5 bases). V lost 5 bases, J lost 5 bases, and 10 bases lay in between. The CDR3 consists of 13 residues. In nucleotides, the CDR3 is TGTGCCAGCAGTACCGGGACTCATCAGCCCCAGCATTTT. Its protein is CASSTGTHQPQHF.

The V gene is TRBV13, the J gene TRBJ2-7; 9 bases align to TRBD2. V lost 5 bases to trimming and J lost 4 bases; unmatched junction nucleotides: 6. CDR3 length equals 14 residues. CDR1 and CDR2 (germline): PRHDT, FYEKMQ (reference sequence). DNA for the CDR3: TGTGCCAGCAGCCAAAGCGGGGGGTTGTACGAGCAGTACTTC. This encodes CASSQSGGLYEQYF.

This rearrangement joins TRBV5-1 to TRBJ1-1, with a weak D call TRBD1 (5 bases). Germline CDR1 and CDR2: SGHRS and YFSETQ. V gave up 4 bases and J gave up 1 base, with 11 bases separating them. This CDR3 contains 14 residues. DNA for the CDR3: TGCGCCAGCAGCATGGGACTTACGAACACTGAAGCTTTCTTT. It translates to CASSMGLTNTEAFF.

The chain joins TRBV3-1 (or the pseudogene TRBV3-2) to TRBJ2-3, with no clear D. This CDR3 is built from 16 residues. From germline, CDR1 is LGHDT and CDR2 YNNKEL (reference sequence). Trimming stripped 4 bases from V and 4 bases from J, with 18 bases between. The CDR3 sequence is CASSPRELALADTQYF. The CDR3 DNA reads as TGTGCCAGCAGCCCCCGCGAGCTGGCCCTAGCAGATACGCAGTATTTT.

J is TRBJ1-5 and V is TRBV19; 8 bases match TRBD1. V lost 4 bases and J lost 1; bases outside the gene matches: 9. Looked up from germline, CDR1 is LNHDA and CDR2 is SQIVND (reference sequence). There are 17 residues in the CDR3. CDR3 nucleotides: TGTGCCAGTAGTAGGCCCACAGGGGGAAGAAGCAATCAGCCCCAGCATTTT. Its protein is CASSRPTGGRSNQPQHF.

This chain connects TRBV10-3 to TRBJ1-2, with 8 bases lining up with TRBD1. CDR3 size: 14 residues. Trimming removed 10 bases from V and 0 bases from J; junction bases left unmatched: 7. The V gene's germline CDR1 is ENHRY and CDR2 SYGVKD. CDR3 in DNA: TGTGCCACTCGACAGGGGCCGACTAACTATGGCTACACCTTC. Its protein product is CATRQGPTNYGYTF.

The chain joins TRBV10-3 to TRBJ1-4; no clear D. Germline lookup yields CDR1 ENHRY and CDR2 SYGVKD. This CDR3 has 13 amino acids. Trimming cost V 5 bases and J 4 bases, with 8 bases left between them. The CDR3 DNA reads as TGTGCCATCAGTCGCGGGATTAATGAAAAACTGTTTTTT. This gives the protein CAISRGINEKLFF.

V and J are TRBV9 and TRBJ2-3; 7 bases agree with TRBD2. In germline, CDR1 is SGDLS, CDR2 YYNGEE. The V gene end was trimmed by 3 bases and the J gene end by 6 bases; junction bases not matched to a gene: 10. The CDR3 consists of 15 residues. Here the CDR3 DNA reads TGTGCCAGCAGCGCCGGACTAGACTTTCGGGATACGCAGTATTTT. The encoded protein is CASSAGLDFRDTQYF.

Notes on this clone: This same CDR3 is encoded by further DNA sequences in the sample. The chain recombines TRBV11-2 with TRBJ2-5; D is undetermined. Trimming cost V 0 bases and J 5 bases, with 4 bases left between them. The CDR3 is made up of 12 amino acids. Per germline, CDR1 SGHAT and CDR2 FQNNGV. The CDR3 loop is CASSLDRETQYF. The CDR3 nucleotides are TGTGCCAGCAGCTTAGATCGGGAGACCCAGTACTTC.

This clone was picked up a small number of times. The gene calls are TRBV4-2 and TRBJ1-1; tentative D call: TRBD1 (5 bases). V gave up 4 bases and J gave up 5 bases, with 14 bases separating them. The germline CDR1 and CDR2 sequences are LGHNA and YNFKEQ. This CDR3 is built from 14 residues. The CDR3 sequence is CASSRGGDGTEAFF. The CDR3 nucleotides are TGTGCCAGCAGCCGTGGGGGGGACGGGACTGAAGCTTTCTTT.

The gene calls are TRBV2 and TRBJ2-3, with 9 bases aligning to TRBD2. Germline V lookup: CDR1 SNHLY, CDR2 FYNNEI. The trim removed 7 bases at V and 3 bases at J, leaving 11 bases unmatched. This CDR3 spans 16 amino acids. CDR3 DNA sequence: TGTGCCAGCACGAAGATAGCGGGAGTAAAAACAGATACGCAGTATTTT. Amino acid sequence: CASTKIAGVKTDTQYF.

The V call is TRBV7-9, the J call TRBJ2-5; 9 positions agree with TRBD1. V trimming: 7 bases; J trimming: 2 bases; junction bases outside the gene matches: 11. This CDR3 is built from 16 residues. Germline CDR1 reads SEHNR; CDR2 reads FQNEAQ (reference sequence). The CDR3 spells CASILAGGTGQETQYF. The CDR3 nucleotides are TGTGCCAGCATCCTAGCAGGTGGGACAGGGCAAGAGACCCAGTACTTC.

The V call is TRBV9, the J call TRBJ2-3; the match to TRBD1 covers 10 bases. This CDR3 is built from 13 residues. Per the germline V gene, CDR1 is SGDLS and CDR2 is YYNGEE. V shed 3 bases, J shed 10 bases, and the junction held 5 bases outside the gene matches. CDR3 sequence reads: CASSDTGTGAQYF. In DNA form, the CDR3 reads TGTGCCAGCAGCGACACCGGGACAGGGGCGCAGTATTTT.

The chain joins TRBV7-2 to TRBJ2-7, with D perhaps matching TRBD2 (7 bases). The CDR3 runs 14 residues. Trimming cost V 3 bases and J 0 bases, with 9 bases left between them. CDR1 and CDR2 (germline): SGHTA, FQGNSA. CDR3 nucleotide sequence: TGTGCCAGCAGCTTCGGGGGGCCCTCCTACGAGCAGTACTTC. Translating it yields CASSFGGPSYEQYF. Variable domain in full (rest from reference TRBV7-2 and TRBJ2-7): GAGVSQSPSNKVTEKGKDVELRCDPISGHTALYWYRQSLGQGLEFLIYFQGNSAPDKSGLPSDRFSAERTGGSVSTLTIQRTQQEDSAVYLCASSFGGPSYEQYFGPGTRLTVT.

The chain recombines TRBV18 with TRBJ2-5; TRBD1 aligns across 7 bases. CDR1 is KGHSH and CDR2 is LQKENI in the germline V gene. V lost 3 bases, J lost 1 base, and 2 bases stayed unmatched. The CDR3 consists of 14 residues. CDR3 nucleotides: TGTGCCAGCTCACCGGACAGGATCCAAGAGACCCAGTACTTC. This translates into CASSPDRIQETQYF. The full variable domain, completed using reference TRBV18 and TRBJ2-5, is NAGVMQNPRHLVRRRGQEARLRCSPMKGHSHVYWYRQLPEEGLKFMVYLQKENIIDESGMPKERFSAEFPKEGPSILRIQQVVRGDSAAYFCASSPDRIQETQYFGPGTRLLVL.

The V and J genes are TRBV5-1 and TRBJ2-2; the match to TRBD2 covers 9 bases. This CDR3 is built from 16 residues. Germline V gene data show CDR1 as SGHRS and CDR2 as YFSETQ. The ends lost 3 bases at V and 4 bases at J; junction bases unmatched: 7. The CDR3 region has the DNA TGCGCCAGCAGCTACGTAGCGGGGGTGAGCACCGGGGAGCTGTTTTTT. As protein: CASSYVAGVSTGELFF.

J is TRBJ2-1 and V is TRBV2, with D unclear. V was shortened by 1 base and J by 10 bases, with 11 bases between the two germline ends. This CDR3 is 13 amino acids long. Germline CDR1 and CDR2: SNHLY and FYNNEI. The DNA of the CDR3 is TGTGCCAGCAGTGAAGTAAAGCTTGCCGAGCAGTTCTTC. As protein: CASSEVKLAEQFF.